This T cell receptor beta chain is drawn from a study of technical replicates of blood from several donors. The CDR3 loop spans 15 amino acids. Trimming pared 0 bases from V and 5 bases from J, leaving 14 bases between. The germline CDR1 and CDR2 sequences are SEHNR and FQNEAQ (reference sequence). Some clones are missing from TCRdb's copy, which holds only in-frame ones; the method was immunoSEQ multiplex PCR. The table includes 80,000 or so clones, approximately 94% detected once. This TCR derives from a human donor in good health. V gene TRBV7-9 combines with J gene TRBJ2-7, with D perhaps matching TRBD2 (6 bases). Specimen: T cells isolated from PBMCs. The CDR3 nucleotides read TGTGCCAGCAGCTTAGCGAGGGACTCCCAGAACGAGCAGTACTTC. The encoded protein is CASSLARDSQNEQYF. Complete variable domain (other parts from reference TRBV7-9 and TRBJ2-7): DTGVSQNPRHKITKRGQNVTFRCDPISEHNRLYWYRQTLGQGPEFLTYFQNEAQLEKSRLLSDRFSAERPKGSFSTLEIQRTEQGDSAMYLCASSLARDSQNEQYFGPGTRLTVT.